These T cell receptor beta chains were read from a single sample in a study of OX40 agonist ivuxolimab in advanced cancers. Here immunoSEQ multiplex PCR was the method, and the copy in TCRdb shows in-frame clones only, minus some. Among about 73,000 clones listed, approximately 86% were seen once. Sequenced material: CD4+ or CD8+ T cells sorted from blood, taken in a trial of the OX40 agonist ivuxolimab. The receptors come from an adult with an advanced solid tumor such as melanoma, head and neck, liver or kidney cancer. Each CDR3 is given with its conserved first and last residue. Fields, in order: D gene, V gene, J gene, clone size, CDR3 protein, CDR3 DNA. A D gene is named only where the DNA matches it firmly. Expanded clones are given a class, and other clones once, few, many or no size at all.

.	TRBV15	TRBJ1-4	.	CATSRDLGNWDEKLFF	TGTGCCACCAGCAGAGATCTGGGCAATTGGGATGAAAAACTGTTTTTT
TRBD2	TRBV7-9	TRBJ2-3	.	CASSHRTSGRSNTDTQYF	TGTGCCAGCAGCCATCGGACTAGCGGGAGATCTAACACAGATACGCAGTATTTT
.	TRBV10-1	TRBJ2-5	.	CASSAGETQYF	TGCGCCAGCAGTGCGGGGGAGACCCAGTACTTC
TRBD1	TRBV28	TRBJ2-1	.	CASSSGTGGYNEQFF	TGTGCCAGCAGTTCCGGGACAGGAGGGTACAATGAGCAGTTCTTC
.	TRBV30	TRBJ1-3	.	CASLLSGNTIYF	TGTGCCAGCCTGTTGTCCGGAAACACCATATATTTT
TRBD2	TRBV6-4	TRBJ2-2	.	CASRNSGSNTGELFF	TGTGCCAGCAGAAATAGCGGGAGTAACACCGGGGAGCTGTTTTTT
.	TRBV6-6	TRBJ1-3	.	CASSYSKGFGNTIYF	TGTGCCAGCAGTTACTCAAAGGGTTTCGGAAACACCATATATTTT
.	TRBV5-4	TRBJ2-7	.	CASSWGPSDYEQYF	TGTGCCAGCAGCTGGGGCCCTAGCGACTACGAGCAGTACTTC
.	TRBV19	TRBJ2-6	.	CASSIWQNHGLFSGANVLTF	TGTGCCAGTAGTATATGGCAAAACCATGGGTTATTCTCTGGGGCCAACGTCCTGACTTTC
.	TRBV7-5	TRBJ2-1	.	CARSLGTSGGRVDEQFF	TGTGCCAGAAGCTTAGGGACTAGCGGGGGACGGGTCGATGAGCAGTTCTTC
.	TRBV11-2	TRBJ1-5	.	CASSSQGLFNQPQHF	TGTGCCAGCAGCTCACAGGGACTCTTCAATCAGCCCCAGCATTTT
.	TRBV10-3	TRBJ1-5	.	CAISLGRAGQPQHF	TGTGCCATCAGCCTCGGCAGGGCCGGCCAGCCCCAGCATTTT
.	TRBV18	TRBJ1-5	.	CASSPGVGQPQHF	TGTGCCAGCTCACCAGGGGTCGGTCAGCCCCAGCATTTT
.	TRBV7-2	TRBJ1-5	.	CASSLSLGLSNQPQHF	TGTGCCAGCAGCTTATCGCTGGGGCTTAGCAATCAGCCCCAGCATTTT
TRBD1	TRBV30	TRBJ1-2	few	CAWSARSGGAKSYTF	TGTGCCTGGAGTGCTCGTTCAGGGGGCGCGAAGAGCTACACCTTC
.	TRBV6-5	TRBJ1-2	.	CGSHGGLLRGYTF	TGTGGAAGCCACGGGGGCTTGCTGAGAGGCTACACCTTC
.	TRBV30	TRBJ2-7	.	CAWSSRGGGRYEQYF	TGTGCCTGGAGCTCCCGAGGGGGGGGCCGGTACGAGCAGTACTTC
.	TRBV19	TRBJ1-2	.	CASSFRDLMSYTF	TGTGCCAGTAGTTTCCGGGACCTAATGAGCTACACCTTC
.	TRBV19	TRBJ1-2	.	CASSSPQTGNYGYTF	TGTGCCAGTAGTTCCCCTCAGACAGGAAACTATGGCTACACCTTC
.	TRBV5-5	TRBJ1-5	.	CASSPTPDSANQPQHF	TGTGCCAGCAGCCCGACACCTGACTCGGCCAATCAGCCCCAGCATTTT
.	TRBV7-2	TRBJ2-7	.	CASSSQTGVPSEQYF	TGTGCCAGCAGCTCCCAGACGGGGGTCCCCAGCGAGCAGTACTTC
.	TRBV2	TRBJ1-5	.	CASSDGTLPNQPQHF	TGTGCCAGCAGTGACGGGACGTTGCCCAATCAGCCCCAGCATTTT
TRBD2	TRBV6-6	TRBJ2-2	.	CASTLSGANTGELFF	TGTGCCAGCACCTTAAGCGGGGCGAACACCGGGGAGCTGTTTTTT
.	TRBV9	TRBJ2-1	.	CASSVVSSGYNEQFF	TGTGCCAGCAGCGTAGTTTCCAGCGGTTACAATGAGCAGTTCTTC
TRBD1	TRBV27	TRBJ2-2	.	CASSSGGNTGELFF	TGTGCCAGCAGTTCAGGGGGCAACACCGGGGAGCTGTTTTTT
.	TRBV19	TRBJ2-2	.	CASNRALANTGELFF	TGTGCCAGTAACCGGGCCCTAGCGAACACCGGGGAGCTGTTTTTT
.	TRBV6-6	TRBJ2-1	.	CASSPGTQQFF	TGTGCCAGCAGTCCCGGGACTCAGCAGTTCTTC
.	TRBV14	TRBJ2-1	once	CASSQSYNEQFF	TGTGCCAGCAGCCAGTCCTACAATGAGCAGTTCTTC
.	TRBV7-9	TRBJ2-7	.	CASSLVYEQYF	TGTGCCAGCAGCTTAGTCTACGAGCAGTACTTC
.	TRBV19	TRBJ1-4	once	CASLPRTNGEKLFF	TGTGCCAGTTTGCCCCGCACAAACGGAGAAAAACTGTTTTTT
TRBD1	TRBV30	TRBJ1-2	.	CAWNKSPGQGDLYGYTF	TGTGCCTGGAACAAATCCCCGGGACAGGGCGATCTTTATGGCTACACCTTC
.	TRBV5-1	TRBJ1-5	.	CASSPDQGIQPQHF	TGCGCCAGCAGCCCCGACCAGGGGATTCAGCCCCAGCATTTT
TRBD1	TRBV5-1	TRBJ2-7	.	CASSSSGTGVGEQYF	TGCGCCAGCAGCTCCTCCGGGACAGGGGTGGGGGAGCAGTACTTC
.	TRBV28	TRBJ1-2	.	CASSFIPRQWDGYTF	TGTGCCAGCAGTTTTATACCCCGACAATGGGATGGCTACACCTTC
.	TRBV5-8	TRBJ2-5	once	CASSLETLKETQYF	TGTGCCAGCAGCTTGGAGACACTGAAAGAGACCCAGTACTTC
.	TRBV11-2	TRBJ1-2	.	CASSLEGRGSYTF	TGTGCCAGCAGCTTAGAAGGCCGCGGTTCTTACACCTTC
TRBD2	TRBV7-9	TRBJ2-3	.	CASSSGGTRTDTQYF	TGTGCCAGCAGCTCCGGGGGGACTCGCACAGATACGCAGTATTTT
TRBD2	TRBV7-9	TRBJ2-6	.	CASSLTSGRSGANVLTF	TGTGCCAGCAGTTTGACTAGCGGCCGCTCTGGGGCCAACGTCCTGACTTTC
.	TRBV19	TRBJ2-6	.	CASSIQRRVLNVLTF	TGTGCCAGTAGTATCCAGCGCAGGGTCTTGAACGTCCTGACTTTC
.	TRBV14	TRBJ1-4	.	CASSQDSVNEKLFF	TGTGCCAGCAGCCAAGACTCCGTTAATGAAAAACTGTTTTTT
.	TRBV2	TRBJ2-7	once	CASSGGDTSSYEQYF	TGTGCCAGCAGTGGAGGAGACACAAGCTCCTACGAGCAGTACTTC
TRBD2	TRBV18	TRBJ2-7	.	CASSPSGGSSYEQYF	TGTGCCAGCTCACCAAGCGGGGGGAGCTCCTACGAGCAGTACTTC
TRBD1	TRBV2	TRBJ1-4	.	CASLGQDNEKLFF	TGTGCCAGCTTGGGACAGGATAATGAAAAACTGTTTTTT
.	TRBV5-4	TRBJ1-4	.	CASSSGRSTNEKLFF	TGTGCCAGCAGCTCCGGACGGTCAACTAATGAAAAACTGTTTTTT
.	TRBV19	TRBJ2-7	.	CASKKTAASYEQYF	TGTGCCAGTAAGAAGACTGCGGCCTCCTACGAGCAGTACTTC
.	TRBV30	TRBJ1-1	.	CAWRGVGGTEAFF	TGTGCCTGGAGGGGGGTGGGGGGCACTGAAGCTTTCTTT
.	TRBV6-1	TRBJ2-3	once	CASRIADTQYF	TGTGCCAGCAGAATAGCAGATACGCAGTATTTT
.	TRBV29-1	TRBJ1-1	.	CSVSAGNTEAFF	TGCAGCGTATCTGCCGGGAACACTGAAGCTTTCTTT
.	TRBV30	TRBJ2-2	.	CAWTANTGELFF	TGTGCCTGGACAGCGAACACCGGGGAGCTGTTTTTT
TRBD1	TRBV6-5	TRBJ1-1	.	CASRPGQGIHTEAFF	TGTGCCAGCAGGCCCGGACAGGGAATTCACACTGAAGCTTTCTTT
TRBD1	TRBV7-2	TRBJ1-2	medium-sized	CASSSEGQGSNGYTF	TGTGCCAGCAGCAGCGAAGGACAGGGCAGTAATGGCTACACCTTC
TRBD1	TRBV6-6	TRBJ1-2	.	CASSYSGRGSNYGYTF	TGTGCCAGCAGTTACTCGGGCAGGGGGTCTAACTATGGCTACACCTTC
.	TRBV9	TRBJ1-3	.	CASSGATGVSGNTIYF	TGTGCCAGCAGCGGCGCTACAGGAGTCTCTGGAAACACCATATATTTT
.	TRBV19	TRBJ1-6	.	CASSGQTRRDNSPLHF	TGTGCCAGTAGTGGACAGACCCGGAGGGATAATTCACCCCTCCACTTT
.	TRBV30	TRBJ1-1	.	CAWSVRRNTEAFF	TGTGCCTGGAGTGTACGCCGGAACACTGAAGCTTTCTTT
.	TRBV5-1	TRBJ2-7	.	CASSSPLGGGIYEQYF	TGCGCCAGCAGCTCCCCCCTCGGAGGGGGGATCTACGAGCAGTACTTC
TRBD1	TRBV19	TRBJ2-5	.	CASSDRQGQETQYF	TGTGCCAGTAGTGATAGACAGGGTCAAGAGACCCAGTACTTC